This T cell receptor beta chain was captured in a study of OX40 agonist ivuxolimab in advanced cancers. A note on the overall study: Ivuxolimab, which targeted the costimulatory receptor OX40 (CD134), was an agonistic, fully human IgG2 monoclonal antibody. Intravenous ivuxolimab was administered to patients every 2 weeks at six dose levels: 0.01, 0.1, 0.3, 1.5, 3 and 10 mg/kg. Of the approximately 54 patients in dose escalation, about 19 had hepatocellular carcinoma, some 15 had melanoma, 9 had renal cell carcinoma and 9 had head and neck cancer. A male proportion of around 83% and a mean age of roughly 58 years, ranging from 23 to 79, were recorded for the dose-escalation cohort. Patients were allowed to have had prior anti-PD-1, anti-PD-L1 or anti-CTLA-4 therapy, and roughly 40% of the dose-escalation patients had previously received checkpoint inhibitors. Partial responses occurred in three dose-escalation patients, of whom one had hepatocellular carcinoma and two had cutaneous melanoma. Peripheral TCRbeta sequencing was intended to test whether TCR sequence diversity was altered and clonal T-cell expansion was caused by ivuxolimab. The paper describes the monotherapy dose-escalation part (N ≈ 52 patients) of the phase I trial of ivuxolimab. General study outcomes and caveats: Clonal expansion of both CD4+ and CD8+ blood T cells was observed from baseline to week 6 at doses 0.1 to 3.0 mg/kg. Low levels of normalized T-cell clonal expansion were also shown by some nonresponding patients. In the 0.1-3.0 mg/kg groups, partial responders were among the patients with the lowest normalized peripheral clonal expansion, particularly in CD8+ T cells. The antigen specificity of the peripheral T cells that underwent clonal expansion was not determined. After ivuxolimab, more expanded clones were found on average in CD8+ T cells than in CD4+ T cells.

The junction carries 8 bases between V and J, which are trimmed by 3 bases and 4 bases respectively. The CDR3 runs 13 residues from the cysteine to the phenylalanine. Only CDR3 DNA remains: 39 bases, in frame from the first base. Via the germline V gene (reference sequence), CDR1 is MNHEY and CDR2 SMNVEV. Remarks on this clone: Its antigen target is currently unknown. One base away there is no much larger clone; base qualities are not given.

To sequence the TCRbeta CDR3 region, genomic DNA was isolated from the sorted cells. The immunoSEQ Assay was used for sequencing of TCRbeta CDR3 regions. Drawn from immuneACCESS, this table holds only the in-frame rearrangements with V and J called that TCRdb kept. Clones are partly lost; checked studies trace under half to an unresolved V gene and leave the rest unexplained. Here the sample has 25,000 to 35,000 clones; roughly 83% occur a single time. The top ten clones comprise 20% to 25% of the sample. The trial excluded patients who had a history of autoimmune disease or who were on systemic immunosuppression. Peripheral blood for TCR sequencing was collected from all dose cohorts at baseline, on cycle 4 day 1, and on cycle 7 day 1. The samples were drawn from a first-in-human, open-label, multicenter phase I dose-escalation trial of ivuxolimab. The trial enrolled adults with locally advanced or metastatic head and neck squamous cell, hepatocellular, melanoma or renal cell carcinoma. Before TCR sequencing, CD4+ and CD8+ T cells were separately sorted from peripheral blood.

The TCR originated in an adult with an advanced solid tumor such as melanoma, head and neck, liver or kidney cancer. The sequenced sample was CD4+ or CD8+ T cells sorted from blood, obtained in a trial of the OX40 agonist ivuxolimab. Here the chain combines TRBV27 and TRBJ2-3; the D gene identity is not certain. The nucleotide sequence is TGTGCCAGCAGTTTCGTGGGCCCAGATACGCAGTATTTT. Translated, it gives CASSFVGPDTQYF.